This is a list of T cell receptor beta chains from one sample in a study of cytotoxic CD8 clonotypes in ibrutinib-treated CLL. Here immunoSEQ multiplex PCR was the method, and the copy in TCRdb shows in-frame clones only, minus some. The data show around 310,000 clones, roughly 80% seen once. The starting material was PBMCs, obtained before ibrutinib treatment. These receptors all stem from a human donor with chronic lymphocytic leukemia. CDR3s include the opening cysteine and the closing phenylalanine or tryptophan. The D gene is left open where the match is weak. Clone sizes are given selectively: once, few, many, or a class where the clone is expanded.

J	V	D	size	DNA	CDR3
TRBJ1-1	TRBV7-9	NA	NA	TGTGCCAGCAGCTTAGGGGGTCCCTCTGAAGCTTTCTTT	CASSLGGPSEAFF
TRBJ1-5	TRBV4-3	NA	NA	TGCGCCAGCAGCCAAGGGCGGTATAGCAATCAGCCCCAGCATTTT	CASSQGRYSNQPQHF
TRBJ2-3	TRBV7-2	TRBD2	NA	TGTGCCAGCAGCTTTCAAGGCGGGAGTATGACAGATACGCAGTATTTT	CASSFQGGSMTDTQYF
TRBJ2-3	TRBV18	NA	NA	TGTGCCAGCTCACCATTTGGGAGTCGCACAGATACGCAGTATTTT	CASSPFGSRTDTQYF
TRBJ2-1	TRBV11-2	TRBD2	NA	TGTGCCAGCAGCTTAGTGCTAGCGGGGTTGAGCAATGAGCAGTTCTTC	CASSLVLAGLSNEQFF
TRBJ2-1	TRBV5-5	NA	NA	TGTGCCAGCAGCTTTCTTTTCGGGATGAGCTCCTACAATGAGCAGTTCTTC	CASSFLFGMSSYNEQFF
TRBJ2-7	TRBV7-9	TRBD1	NA	TGTGCCAGCAGCCGGACAGGGAACTACGAGCAGTACTTC	CASSRTGNYEQYF
TRBJ2-1	TRBV7-3	TRBD2	NA	TGTGCCAGCAGCGAATCACCCGGGACTAGCGGGTACAATGAGCAGTTCTTC	CASSESPGTSGYNEQFF
TRBJ2-7	TRBV29-1	TRBD2	once	TGCAGCGTTTCTGACGGGGGGGTCTACGAGCAGTACTTC	CSVSDGGVYEQYF
TRBJ1-2	TRBV27	TRBD1	few	TGTGCCAGCAGTCCGATCCGGGACAGCACAGACTATGGCTACACCTTC	CASSPIRDSTDYGYTF
TRBJ2-5	TRBV2	TRBD1	NA	TGTGCCAGCAGTGAATGGGGACAGGGGATCCAAGAGACCCAGTACTTC	CASSEWGQGIQETQYF
TRBJ2-1	TRBV11-2	NA	once	TGTGCCAGCAGCTTCACTGGCGGGACCCTCAATGAGCAGTTCTTC	CASSFTGGTLNEQFF
TRBJ2-1	TRBV29-1	TRBD2	NA	TGCAGCGTTGGACCTCCAGCGGGAGTGGGGTATGAGCAGTTCTTC	CSVGPPAGVGYEQFF
TRBJ2-5	TRBV27	NA	NA	TGTGCCAGCAGTTTATCGTGGGGGGTAGGAGAGACCCAGTACTTC	CASSLSWGVGETQYF
TRBJ1-4	TRBV28	NA	NA	TGTGCCAGCAGTTTCCGGCGAGGGGCGGATGAAAAACTGTTTTTT	CASSFRRGADEKLFF
TRBJ1-2	TRBV7-8	NA	NA	TGTGCCAGCAGCTCCCTATGGACAGAATCTAACTATGGCTACACCTTC	CASSSLWTESNYGYTF
TRBJ2-7	TRBV28	NA	few	TGTGCCAGCAGCTCCACTATCTCAAGGGCCTTCGGGCAGTACTTC	CASSSTISRAFGQYF
TRBJ1-1	TRBV2	NA	NA	TGTGCCAGCAGCGAGATCAGGGGAAGGCCTGAAGCTTTCTTT	CASSEIRGRPEAFF
TRBJ2-3	TRBV9	TRBD2	once	TGTGCCAGCAGCGTCGGGACTAGCGGGAGGGGAAGCACAGATACGCAGTATTTT	CASSVGTSGRGSTDTQYF
TRBJ2-2	TRBV19	NA	few	TGTGCCAGTAGAACAGGGTGGAATAGCGGGGAGCTGTTTTTT	CASRTGWNSGELFF
TRBJ2-5	TRBV15	NA	NA	TGTGCCACCAGCGAGGAGGGGCGAGAGACCCAGTACTTC	CATSEEGRETQYF